This TCR beta chain emerged from a study of regulatory T cells in long-lasting Graves disease. Study information: Newly diagnosed Graves' patients had taken antithyroid drugs under 3 months.

Time point given: newly diagnosed GD, antithyroid drugs for less than 3 months. Construction of the TCR library relied on RNA isolated from PBMCs. Germline V gives CDR1 MDHEN, CDR2 SYDVKM. J gave up 6 bases and V 4 bases, and 2 bases lay outside the gene matches. The CDR3 sequence is 14 residues long. This clonotype was observed many times. Investigators prepared the TCR beta libraries by applying iRepertoire HTBI primers and Arm-PCR of CDR3 regions. Original processing notes: Among the samples, roughly 61 TRBV and about 15 TRBJ segments were identified. TCRdb ran MiXCR on the multiplex PCR reads and lists one entry per CDR3 protein. TCRdb, not the original authors, processed these V and J calls. The repertoire consists of about 530,000 distinct CDR3 sequences, with roughly 16% occurring once and the leading ten covering approximately 25%. This same sample was also taken into another study, of T cells in Graves' hyperthyroidism and ophthalmopathy. This second study says: Carried out on the TCR CDR3, a first-round RT-PCR used the HTBI primer set. Within blood appeared most thyroid clonotypes that had expanded above 0.001.

This clonotype was obtained from a woman aged 35-65 years with Graves disease. The sample was peripheral blood mononuclear cells (PBMCs), taken at new diagnosis, from a patient treated with antithyroid drugs. V and J are TRBV28 and TRBJ1-4; 10 bases agree with TRBD1. The CDR3 DNA reads TGTGCCAGCAGTTGGGACAGGGGTGATGAAAAACTGTTTTTT. Protein sequence: CASSWDRGDEKLFF.